Sequencing of this TCR beta chain was carried out in a study of T cells in localized non-small cell lung cancer. Points from the study as a whole: An association was observed between higher blood T cell density and longer overall survival. The tumor had only one region sequenced, so heterogeneity remains possible. Adjacent lung was found to contain a median about 62 of the top 100 tumor clones.

Clones were read by immunoSEQ multiplex PCR, and TCRdb kept only the in-frame ones, dropping some. The sample has over 1,000 clones, roughly 29% seen once. This clone was seen more than once but under ten times. What it binds is unknown. Specimen: lung tumor tissue, collected before any cancer treatment. This sequence originates from a female donor at least 60 years old with stage III squamous cell lung carcinoma.

This chain's CDR3 is CASSIVQTSSYEQYF. CDR3 sequence (DNA): TGTGCCAGTAGTATTGTTCAGACCAGCTCCTACGAGCAGTACTTC. The V and J genes are TRBV19 and TRBJ2-7; D gene ambiguous. V shed 3 bases and J shed 0 bases, with 12 bases lying between them. There are 15 residues in the CDR3. From germline, CDR1 is LNHDA and CDR2 SQIVND (reference sequence). The full variable domain, its missing parts supplied by reference TRBV19 and TRBJ2-7, is DGGITQSPKYLFRKEGQNVTLSCEQNLNHDAMYWYRQDPGQGLRLIYYSQIVNDFQKGDIAEGYSVSREKKESFPLTVTSAQKNPTAFYLCASSIVQTSSYEQYFGPGTRLTVT.